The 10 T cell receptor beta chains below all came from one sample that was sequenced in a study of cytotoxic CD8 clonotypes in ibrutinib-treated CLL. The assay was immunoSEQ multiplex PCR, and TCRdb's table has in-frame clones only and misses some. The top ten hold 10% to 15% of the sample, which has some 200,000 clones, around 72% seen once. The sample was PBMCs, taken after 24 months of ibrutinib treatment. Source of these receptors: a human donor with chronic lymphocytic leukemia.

CDR3 bases: TGTGCCTGGAGTGTACTCTTCGGCAATGAGCAGTTCTTC. It specifies CAWSVLFGNEQFF. The chain is built from TRBV30 and TRBJ2-1; D call uncertain. The CDR3 consists of 13 residues. V shed 0 bases and J shed 6 bases, with 9 bases lying between them. Germline V gives CDR1 GTSNPN, CDR2 SVGIG (reference sequence). The complete variable domain, with remaining parts taken from reference TRBV30 and TRBJ2-1, reads SQTIHQWPATLVQPVGSPLSLECTVEGTSNPNLYWYRQAAGRGLQLLFYSVGIGQISSEVPQNLSASRPQDRQFILSSKKLLLSDSGFYLCAWSVLFGNEQFFGPGTRLTVL.

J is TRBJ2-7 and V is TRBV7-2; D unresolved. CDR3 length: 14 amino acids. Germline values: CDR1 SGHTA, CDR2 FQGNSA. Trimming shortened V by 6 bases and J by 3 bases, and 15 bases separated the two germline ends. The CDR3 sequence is CASRNTGHIYEQYF. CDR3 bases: TGTGCCAGCAGAAACACGGGCCATATCTACGAGCAGTACTTC.

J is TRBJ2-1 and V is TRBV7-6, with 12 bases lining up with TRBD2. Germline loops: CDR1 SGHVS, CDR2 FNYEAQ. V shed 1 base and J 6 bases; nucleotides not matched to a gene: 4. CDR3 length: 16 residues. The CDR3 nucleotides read TGTGCCAGCAGCTTAGAACTAGCGGGAGGCCGCAATGAGCAGTTCTTC. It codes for CASSLELAGGRNEQFF.

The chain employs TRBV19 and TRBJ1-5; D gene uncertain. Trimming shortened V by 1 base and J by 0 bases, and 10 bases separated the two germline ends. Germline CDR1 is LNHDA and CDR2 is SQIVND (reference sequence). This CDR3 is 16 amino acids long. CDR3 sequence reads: CASSIVRVLSNQPQHF. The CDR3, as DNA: TGTGCCAGTAGTATAGTACGGGTTCTTAGCAATCAGCCCCAGCATTTT.

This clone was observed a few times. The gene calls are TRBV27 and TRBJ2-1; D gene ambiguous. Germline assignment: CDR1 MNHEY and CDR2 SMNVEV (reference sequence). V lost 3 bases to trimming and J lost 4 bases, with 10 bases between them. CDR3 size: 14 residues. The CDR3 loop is CASSFGSQYNEQFF. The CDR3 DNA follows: TGTGCCAGCAGTTTCGGCTCGCAATACAATGAGCAGTTCTTC.

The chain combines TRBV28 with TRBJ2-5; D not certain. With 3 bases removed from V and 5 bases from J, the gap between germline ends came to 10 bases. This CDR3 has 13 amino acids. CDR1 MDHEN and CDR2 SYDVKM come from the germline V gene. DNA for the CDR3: TGTGCCAGCAGTTTCGGCGGTGTTGAGACCCAGTACTTC. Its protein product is CASSFGGVETQYF.

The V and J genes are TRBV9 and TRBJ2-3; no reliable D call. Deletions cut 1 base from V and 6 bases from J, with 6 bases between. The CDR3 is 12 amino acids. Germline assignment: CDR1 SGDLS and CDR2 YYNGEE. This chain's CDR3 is CASSVRSDTQYF. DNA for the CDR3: TGTGCCAGCAGCGTACGTAGCGATACGCAGTATTTT. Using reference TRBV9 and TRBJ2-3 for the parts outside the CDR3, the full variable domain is DSGVTQTPKHLITATGQRVTLRCSPRSGDLSVYWYQQSLDQGLQFLIQYYNGEERAKGNILERFSAQQFPDLHSELNLSSLELGDSALYFCASSVRSDTQYFGPGTRLTVL.

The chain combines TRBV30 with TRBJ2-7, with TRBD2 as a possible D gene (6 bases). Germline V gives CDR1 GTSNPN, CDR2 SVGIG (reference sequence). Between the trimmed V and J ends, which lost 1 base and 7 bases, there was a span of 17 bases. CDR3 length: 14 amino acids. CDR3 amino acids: CAWSDLGGVKEQYF. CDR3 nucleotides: TGTGCCTGGAGTGATTTGGGGGGAGTGAAAGAGCAGTACTTC.

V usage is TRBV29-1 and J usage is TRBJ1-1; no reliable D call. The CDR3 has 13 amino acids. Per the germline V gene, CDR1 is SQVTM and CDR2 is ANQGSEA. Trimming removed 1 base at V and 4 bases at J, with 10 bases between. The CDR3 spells CSVEGGFGTEAFF. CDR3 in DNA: TGCAGCGTTGAAGGGGGATTTGGCACTGAAGCTTTCTTT. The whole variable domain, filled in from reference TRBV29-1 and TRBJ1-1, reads SAVISQKPSRDICQRGTSLTIQCQVDSQVTMMFWYRQQPGQSLTLIATANQGSEATYESGFVIDKFPISRPNLTFSTLTVSNMSPEDSSIYLCSVEGGFGTEAFFGQGTRLTVV.

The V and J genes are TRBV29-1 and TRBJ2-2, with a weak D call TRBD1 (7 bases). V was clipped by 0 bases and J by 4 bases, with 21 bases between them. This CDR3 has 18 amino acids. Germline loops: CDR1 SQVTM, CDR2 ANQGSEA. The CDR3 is CSVEDLGGQGGGTGELFF. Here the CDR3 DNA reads TGCAGCGTTGAAGATCTCGGCGGGCAGGGGGGAGGCACCGGGGAGCTGTTTTTT.